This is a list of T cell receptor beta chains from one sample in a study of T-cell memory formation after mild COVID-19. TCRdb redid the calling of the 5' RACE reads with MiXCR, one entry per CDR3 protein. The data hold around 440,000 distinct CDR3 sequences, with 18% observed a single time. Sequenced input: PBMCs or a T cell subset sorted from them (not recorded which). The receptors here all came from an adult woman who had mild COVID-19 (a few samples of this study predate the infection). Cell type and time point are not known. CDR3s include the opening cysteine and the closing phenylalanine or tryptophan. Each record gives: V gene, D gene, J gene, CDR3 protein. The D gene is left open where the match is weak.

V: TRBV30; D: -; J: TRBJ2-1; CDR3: CAWSVVRNEQFF
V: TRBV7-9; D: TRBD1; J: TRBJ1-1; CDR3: CASSGGQGDAEAFF
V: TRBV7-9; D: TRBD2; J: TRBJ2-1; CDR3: CASSWGLAGGMNEQFF
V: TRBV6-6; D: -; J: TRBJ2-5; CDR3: CASSFQWETQYF
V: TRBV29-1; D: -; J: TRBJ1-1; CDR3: CSVVMFAGTNTEAFF
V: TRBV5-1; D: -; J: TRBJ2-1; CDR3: CASSLTPPEQFF
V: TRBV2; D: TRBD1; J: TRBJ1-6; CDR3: CASTMTGSSYNSPLHF
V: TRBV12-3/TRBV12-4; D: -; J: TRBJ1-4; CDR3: CASSFSGSEKLFF
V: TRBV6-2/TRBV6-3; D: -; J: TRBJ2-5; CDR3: CASRTWFPETQYF
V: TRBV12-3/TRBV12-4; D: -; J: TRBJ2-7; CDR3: CASSLARSGEQYF
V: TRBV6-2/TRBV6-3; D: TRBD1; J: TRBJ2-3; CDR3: CASSPDRGLSSTDTQYF
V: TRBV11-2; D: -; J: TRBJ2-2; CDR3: CASSLEGGLATGELFF
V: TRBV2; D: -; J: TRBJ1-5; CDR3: CASSGEYNQPQHF
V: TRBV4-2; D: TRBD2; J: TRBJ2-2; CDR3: CASSQVSGGDTGELFF
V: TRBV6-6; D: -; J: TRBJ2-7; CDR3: CASSWPATGEQYF
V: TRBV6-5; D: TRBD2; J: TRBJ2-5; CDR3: CASRRLAGVETQYF
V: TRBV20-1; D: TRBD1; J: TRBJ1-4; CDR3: CSARDARTGRTNEKLFF
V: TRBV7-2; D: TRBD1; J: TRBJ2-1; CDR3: CASSPRRTGIDEQFF
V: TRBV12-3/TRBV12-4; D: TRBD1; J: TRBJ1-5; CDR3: CASSKEGTGGNQPQHF
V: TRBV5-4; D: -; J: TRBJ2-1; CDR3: CASMEPTVGEQFF
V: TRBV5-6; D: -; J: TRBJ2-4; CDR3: CASSPGWTGSLAKNIQYF
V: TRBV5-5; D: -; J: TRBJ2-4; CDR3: CASSSVTAAKNIQYF
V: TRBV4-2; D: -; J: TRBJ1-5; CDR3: CASSPEAGGYSNQPQHF
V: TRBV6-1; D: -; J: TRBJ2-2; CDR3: CASSPRVGPNGELFF
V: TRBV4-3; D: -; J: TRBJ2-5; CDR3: CASSPKSQETQYF
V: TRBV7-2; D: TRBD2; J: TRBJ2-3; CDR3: CASSLTAGGPFGTDTQYF
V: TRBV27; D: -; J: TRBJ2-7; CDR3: CASGRIYEQYF